What follows are 24 T cell receptor beta chains derived from one specimen sequenced in a study of radiotherapy plus CTLA-4 blockade in lung cancer. Generated by immunoSEQ multiplex PCR, the TCRdb table keeps only in-frame clones and is missing some. The sample lists about 45,000 clones; 63% were seen once. The sequences come from peripheral blood, collected from a patient treated with radiotherapy plus ipilimumab. These receptors all come from a human donor with non-small cell lung cancer who had a partial response to radiotherapy plus ipilimumab.

This clone was counted between two and nine times. The V call is TRBV4-1, the J call TRBJ1-4; unclear D gene. The CDR3 has 12 residues. CDR1 and CDR2 (germline): MGHRA, YSYEKL. V lost 8 bases, J lost 7 bases, and 11 bases lay in between. The CDR3: CASGFRGEKLFF. In DNA form, the CDR3 reads TGCGCCAGCGGGTTTCGGGGTGAAAAACTGTTTTTT.

This clone showed up just a few times. The chain is built from TRBV6-4 and TRBJ2-2; D gene ambiguous. CDR1 is MRHNA and CDR2 is SNTAGT in the germline V gene. The CDR3 has 12 amino acids. Trimming shortened V by 8 bases and J by 5 bases, and 9 bases separated the two germline ends. The DNA for the CDR3 is TGTGCCAGCGGCTCTAGGACCGGGGAGCTGTTTTTT. It is translated as CASGSRTGELFF.

This clone was observed a handful of times. The chain carries TRBV6-6 and TRBJ2-7, with 12 bases fitting TRBD1. The CDR3 loop spans 15 amino acids. Trimming cost V 5 bases and J 6 bases; bases outside gene matches: 8. Germline CDR1 is MNHNY and CDR2 is SVGAGI (reference sequence). The CDR3 nucleotides read TGTGCCAGCAGTAAGCCGGGACAGGGGGCCGGCGAGCAGTACTTC. Its translation is CASSKPGQGAGEQYF.

The chain has TRBV6-5 and TRBJ1-1, with D possibly being TRBD1 (6 bases). This CDR3 is 14 amino acids long. Deletions cut 6 bases from V and 0 bases from J, with 11 bases between. CDR1 MNHEY and CDR2 SVGAGI come from the germline V gene. CDR3 nucleotides: TGTGCCAGCAGGTCCGGACAGCTGAACACTGAAGCTTTCTTT. Translation: CASRSGQLNTEAFF.

This chain uses TRBV7-3 with TRBJ2-1, with D uncertain. Trimming cost V 1 base and J 6 bases, with 13 bases left between them. Germline V CDR1 and CDR2: SGHTA, FQGTGA. This CDR3 is 15 amino acids long. CDR3: CASSLNFASPNEQFF. In nucleotides, the CDR3 is TGTGCCAGCAGCTTAAATTTTGCGAGCCCCAATGAGCAGTTCTTC.

This clone came up a few times. This rearrangement joins TRBV5-4 to TRBJ1-1; 9 bases agree with TRBD1. The J segment lost 5 bases and the V segment lost 4 bases, leaving 6 bases of the junction unmatched. This CDR3 comprises 14 residues. CDR1 is SGHNT, CDR2 YYREEE, per germline (reference sequence). CDR3 nucleotide sequence: TGTGCCAGCAGCCAAGGGACAGGGTGGACTGAAGCTTTCTTT. Its translation: CASSQGTGWTEAFF.

The rearrangement joins TRBV6-1 to TRBJ1-1, with 7 nucleotides matching TRBD1. This CDR3 is built from 14 residues. Germline CDR1 is MNHNS and CDR2 is SASEGT. With V trimmed by 8 bases and J by 9 bases, 15 bases remained unmatched. The CDR3 DNA is TGTGCCAGCCCGCCCTTGGGACAGAGGGCCCAAGCTTTCTTT. It translates to CASPPLGQRAQAFF.

The chain recombines TRBV4-2 with TRBJ2-7; 10 bases agree with TRBD2. This CDR3 comprises 14 residues. Germline-derived CDR1 and CDR2 are LGHNA and YNFKEQ. The ends lost 4 bases at V and 5 bases at J; junction bases unmatched: 5. The CDR3 DNA reads TGTGCCAGCAGCCCGAGCGGGGGGGCCCACGAGCAGTACTTC. It translates to CASSPSGGAHEQYF.

This chain joins TRBV19 and TRBJ2-1; 8 positions match TRBD2. Germline assignment: CDR1 LNHDA and CDR2 SQIVND (reference sequence). This CDR3 comprises 15 residues. V was clipped by 3 bases and J by 6 bases; unmatched bases: 7. CDR3 DNA sequence: TGTGCCAGTAGTATCGCTAGCGGGTGGGTCAATGAGCAGTTCTTC. This sequence encodes CASSIASGWVNEQFF.

This clone was seen a few times. The chain combines TRBV6-1 with TRBJ1-5, with a possible D match to TRBD1 (5 bases). This CDR3 is 12 amino acids long. The V end was cut by 6 bases, the J end by 5 bases, with 8 bases between. Looked up from germline, CDR1 is MNHNS and CDR2 is SASEGT. CDR3 in DNA: TGTGCCAGCAGGGGGGGGGATCAGCCCCAGCATTTT. It translates to CASRGGDQPQHF.

This clone was seen a few times. The V call is TRBV19, the J call TRBJ1-1, with D possibly TRBD1 on 5 matching bases. In germline, CDR1 is LNHDA, CDR2 SQIVND (reference sequence). Deletions cut 2 bases from V and 1 base from J, with 17 bases between. There are 17 residues in the CDR3. Here the CDR3 reads CASSIRGLGQRNTEAFF. In DNA form, the CDR3 reads TGTGCCAGTAGTATAAGGGGATTAGGACAACGGAACACTGAAGCTTTCTTT.

The CDR3 DNA follows: TGTGCCAGCAGCTACAGGGGGCCGAACTACGAGCAGTACTTC. Its translation is CASSYRGPNYEQYF. The V gene is TRBV5-6, the J gene TRBJ2-7; TRBD1 matches at 9 bases. Germline-derived CDR1 and CDR2 are SGHDT and YYEEEE. CDR3 length: 14 residues. With V trimmed by 3 bases and J by 3 bases, 4 bases remained unmatched. Combining the CDR3 with reference TRBV5-6 and TRBJ2-7 gives the whole variable domain DAGVTQSPTHLIKTRGQQVTLRCSPKSGHDTVSWYQQALGQGPQFIFQYYEEEERQRGNFPDRFSGHQFPNYSSELNVNALLLGDSALYLCASSYRGPNYEQYFGPGTRLTVT.

This clone was counted a few times. The rearrangement uses TRBV28 and TRBJ2-5; tentative D call: TRBD2 (6 bases). This CDR3 comprises 14 residues. Trimming stripped 10 bases from V and 4 bases from J, with 19 bases between. From germline, CDR1 is MDHEN and CDR2 SYDVKM. In DNA form, the CDR3 reads TGTGCCACCCGAGCTGGGGGGAGTAGAGAGACCCAGTACTTC. Residues: CATRAGGSRETQYF.

The chain links TRBV6-5 to TRBJ1-6; no definite D call. CDR1 and CDR2 from the germline V gene are MNHEY and SVGAGI. There are 13 residues in the CDR3. The V end was cut by 8 bases, the J end by 6 bases, with 11 bases between. The CDR3 region is CASQRVVNSPLHF. The CDR3 DNA sequence: TGTGCCAGCCAACGGGTGGTTAATTCACCCCTCCACTTT.

V is TRBV7-9 and J is TRBJ2-3; no clear D. The germline gives CDR1 SEHNR, CDR2 FQNEAQ (reference sequence). The CDR3 has 13 residues. V shed 5 bases and J shed 2 bases, with 8 bases lying between them. The CDR3 spells CASSPGYTDTQYF. CDR3 DNA: TGTGCCAGCAGCCCCGGTTACACAGATACGCAGTATTTT.

V gene TRBV18 combines with J gene TRBJ2-3; D possibly corresponds to TRBD1 (5 bases). The CDR3 runs to 16 residues. Germline CDR1 reads KGHSH; CDR2 reads LQKENI. The germline V and J ends were trimmed by 0 bases and 2 bases, with 12 bases remaining between them. CDR3 DNA: TGTGCCAGCTCACCACCGTTCCGACAGATCACAGATACGCAGTATTTT. It translates to CASSPPFRQITDTQYF.

The rearrangement links TRBV5-4 to TRBJ2-3; 9 positions match TRBD2. This CDR3 is 15 amino acids long. With 6 bases clipped from V and 2 bases from J, the junction kept 7 bases outside the gene matches. Germline-derived CDR1 and CDR2 are SGHNT and YYREEE (reference sequence). The CDR3 spells CASTLAGALTDTQYF. CDR3 nucleotide sequence: TGTGCCAGCACCTTAGCGGGGGCCCTCACAGATACGCAGTATTTT.

The CDR3 sequence is CASSLGGDQPQHF. The CDR3 coding sequence is TGCGCCAGCAGCTTGGGCGGAGATCAGCCCCAGCATTTT. V gene TRBV5-1 combines with J gene TRBJ1-5; no clear D gene. The CDR3 contains 13 residues. The ends were cut back, 0 bases at V and 5 bases at J, with 6 bases in the middle. The germline CDR1 and CDR2 sequences are SGHRS and YFSETQ.

This chain uses TRBV6-5 with TRBJ2-7; D possibly corresponds to TRBD1 (5 bases). CDR3 length: 13 residues. Trimming left V 6 bases short and J 5 bases short, with 14 bases between. Germline values: CDR1 MNHEY, CDR2 SVGAGI. CDR3 in amino acids: CASSQGGWNEQYF. CDR3 coding DNA: TGTGCCAGCAGCCAGGGTGGCTGGAACGAGCAGTACTTC.

This clone was picked up many times. The chain recombines TRBV19 with TRBJ1-2; 7 bases fit TRBD1. V shed 8 bases, J shed 0 bases, and the junction held 9 bases outside the gene matches. The CDR3 contains 15 residues. CDR1 and CDR2 (germline): LNHDA, SQIVND (reference sequence). The CDR3 sequence is CASAPGQYPNYGYTF. The CDR3 DNA is TGTGCCAGTGCACCGGGACAGTACCCTAACTATGGCTACACCTTC. Full variable domain (outside the CDR3, taken from reference TRBV19 and TRBJ1-2): DGGITQSPKYLFRKEGQNVTLSCEQNLNHDAMYWYRQDPGQGLRLIYYSQIVNDFQKGDIAEGYSVSREKKESFPLTVTSAQKNPTAFYLCASAPGQYPNYGYTFGSGTRLTVV.

The table lists this clone with a few counts. The CDR3 loop reads CASRDGEWTGELFF. Written as DNA, the CDR3 is TGCGCCAGCCGCGATGGGGAGTGGACCGGGGAGCTGTTTTTT. V and J are TRBV5-1 and TRBJ2-2, with a possible D match to TRBD2 (5 bases). V was clipped by 7 bases and J by 5 bases, with 15 bases between them. This CDR3 region has 14 residues. Looked up from germline, CDR1 is SGHRS and CDR2 is YFSETQ. Based on the CDR3 plus reference TRBV5-1 and TRBJ2-2, the full variable domain is KAGVTQTPRYLIKTRGQQVTLSCSPISGHRSVSWYQQTPGQGLQFLFEYFSETQRNKGNFPGRFSGRQFSNSRSEMNVSTLELGDSALYLCASRDGEWTGELFFGEGSRLTVL.

This rearrangement joins TRBV9 to TRBJ1-1; perhaps TRBD1 as D (5 bases). Trimming left V 0 bases short and J 8 bases short, with 17 bases between. Germline CDR1 and CDR2: SGDLS and YYNGEE. CDR3 length: 15 residues. This CDR3 is CASSVDGGAQREAFF. The DNA for the CDR3 is TGTGCCAGCAGCGTAGACGGGGGAGCCCAGAGGGAAGCTTTCTTT.

The rearrangement links TRBV7-3 to TRBJ2-3; 9 bases map to TRBD2. In germline, CDR1 is SGHTA, CDR2 FQGTGA. The CDR3 sequence is 15 residues long. V shed 3 bases and J 4 bases; nucleotides not matched to a gene: 5. CDR3 sequence (DNA): TGTGCCAGCAGCTTCGCGGGGGGGCGGGCAGATACGCAGTATTTT. This gives the protein CASSFAGGRADTQYF.

The chain couples TRBV5-6 to TRBJ1-2; tentative D call: TRBD1 (5 bases). Germline-derived CDR1 and CDR2 are SGHDT and YYEEEE. V was trimmed by 0 bases and J by 3 bases, leaving 9 bases between them. The CDR3 extends over 14 amino acids. CDR3 sequence (DNA): TGTGCCAGCAGCTTGGAAGGGGCGGACTATGGCTACACCTTC. As protein: CASSLEGADYGYTF.